The clone carrying this T cell receptor beta chain was seen many times. Its antigen is as yet unknown. Unique molecular identifiers tagged the TCR beta cDNA libraries. Once about 0.85 to 11 million T cells were used, roughly 500,000 cDNA molecules resulted. TCRdb ran MiXCR on the PCR reads and lists one entry per CDR3 protein. This sample has more than 450,000 distinct CDR3 sequences, with roughly 40% found just once. The data derive from a study of post-analysis software for immune sequencing data. Overall study: The cohort encompassed relapsing-remitting, secondary progressive and progressive-relapsing multiple sclerosis disease courses. Study findings and constraints: By F measure, samples from a shared preparation batch strongly co-clustered. Controls had significantly higher normalized Chao1 diversity than multiple sclerosis patients. Four to six TRBV segments (TRBV5-6, TRBV5-1 and TRBV20-1 among them) occurred more frequently in patients than in controls.

This CDR3 has 13 residues. The V gene's germline CDR1 is SQVTM and CDR2 ANQGSEA. V shed 7 bases and J 4 bases; nucleotides not matched to a gene: 7. Sequencing input: blood. The chain joins TRBV29-1 to TRBJ2-5, with 9 bases lining up with TRBD2. This TCR came from a girl aged 5 to 17 with multiple sclerosis. CDR3 residues: CSAPIAGAETQYF. As DNA, the CDR3 is TGCAGCGCTCCCATAGCGGGAGCAGAGACCCAGTACTTC.